Each of the 26 T cell receptor beta chains below was sequenced from the same sample in a study of blood T cells in healthy people across ages (dated by TCRdb to 2013 to 2016). Libraries were made using 5' RACE. Reads for this sample came from an Illumina HiSeq 2500. The second PCR ran for roughly 7 to 11 cycles and used a J-beta primer mix along with a sample-barcoded 5' primer. TCRdb ran its own pipeline on the public reads, namely fastp trimming at Q25 and MiXCR clone calling, and kept in-frame beta chains. Every distinct CDR3 protein forms one entry, paired with its most common genes and DNA. This sample gives about 1.4 million distinct CDR3 sequences in total; roughly 59% of them show up just once. The top ten hold roughly 6.3% of the sample. The sequenced sample consisted of blood. These receptors all come from a man aged 18-30 years in good health.

The rearrangement links TRBV4-1 to TRBJ2-2; perhaps TRBD1 as D (7 bases). Trimming removed 3 bases at V and 7 bases at J, with 12 bases between. This CDR3 contains 14 residues. The germline CDR1 and CDR2 sequences are MGHRA and YSYEKL. This chain's CDR3 is CASSQQGGFGELFF. Written as DNA, the CDR3 is TGCGCCAGCAGCCAGCAGGGGGGTTTCGGGGAGCTGTTTTTT.

Concerning this clonotype itself: The junction departs from the called germline gene at one end, perhaps through a read error. The chain is built from TRBV7-8 and TRBJ1-4; D call uncertain. This CDR3 spans 14 amino acids. In germline, CDR1 is SGHVS, CDR2 FQNEAQ. CDR3 in amino acids: CASSLDRAYEKLFF. The DNA for the CDR3 is TGCGCCAGCAGCTTAGATAGGGCCTATGAAAAACTGTTTTTT.

The V gene is TRBV6-6, the J gene TRBJ1-2, with unresolved D. This CDR3 has 14 residues. Trimming stripped 4 bases from V and 4 bases from J, with 13 bases between. CDR1 is MNHNY and CDR2 is SVGAGI in the germline V gene (reference sequence). The CDR3 DNA reads TGTGCCAGCAGTTTCGGCTCAACGAGCTATGGCTACACCTTC. Translation gives CASSFGSTSYGYTF.

The chain carries TRBV4-1 and TRBJ2-1; 9 bases align to TRBD1. The CDR3 loop spans 21 amino acids. CDR1 is MGHRA and CDR2 is YSYEKL in the germline V gene. V dropped 3 bases and J dropped 1; count of bases not matched to a gene: 19. CDR3: CASSHPLGRTGVRRSYNEQFF. CDR3 nucleotide sequence: TGCGCCAGCAGCCATCCCTTGGGGCGGACAGGGGTACGAAGGTCCTACAATGAGCAGTTCTTC.

This chain connects TRBV11-2 to TRBJ2-5, with D uncertain. Germline V gene sequence: CDR1 SGHAT, CDR2 FQNNGV. Trimming took off 2 bases at V and 1 base at J, with 11 bases between the two ends. The CDR3 runs 15 residues. CDR3 DNA: TGTGCCAGCAGCTTAATGGTAGGCAGCCAAGAGACCCAGTACTTC. This encodes CASSLMVGSQETQYF.

In this sample, this clonotype turned up a few times. The J gene is TRBJ1-2, the V gene TRBV27; 7 bases are shared with TRBD1. The ends lost 3 bases at V and 4 bases at J; junction bases unmatched: 5. The CDR3 extends over 14 amino acids. Germline CDR1 MNHEY, CDR2 SMNVEV (reference sequence). CDR3 sequence: CASSLTGFGYGYTF. The CDR3 region has the DNA TGTGCCAGCAGTTTGACAGGGTTTGGCTATGGCTACACCTTC.

The chain employs TRBV13 and TRBJ2-7, with TRBD1 identical over 7 bases. V was clipped by 2 bases and J by 6 bases; unmatched bases: 4. Germline CDR1 and CDR2: PRHDT and FYEKMQ (reference sequence). The CDR3 length is 13 residues. CDR3 region: CASSLRGGGEQYF. The CDR3 bases are TGTGCCAGCAGCTTAAGAGGGGGCGGCGAGCAGTACTTC.

This clonotype was counted only a few times. V gene TRBV5-1 combines with J gene TRBJ2-7, with D possibly TRBD2 on 6 matching bases. This CDR3 contains 16 residues. Per germline, CDR1 SGHRS and CDR2 YFSETQ. Trimming left V 4 bases short and J 0 bases short, with 17 bases between. The CDR3 sequence is CASSPLRAGSSYEQYF. In nucleotides, the CDR3 is TGCGCCAGCAGCCCACTCCGGGCCGGGAGCTCCTACGAGCAGTACTTC.

The CDR3 loop is CASSQIQGFTDTQYF. The CDR3 DNA follows: TGCGCCAGCAGCCAGATTCAGGGTTTCACAGATACGCAGTATTTT. V usage is TRBV5-1 and J usage is TRBJ2-3; a possible D gene is TRBD1 (5 bases). CDR3 length: 15 amino acids. Trimming pared 4 bases from V and 2 bases from J, leaving 14 bases between. Germline V gene data show CDR1 as SGHRS and CDR2 as YFSETQ.

The gene calls are TRBV27 and TRBJ1-5; D is possibly TRBD1 (5 bases). The V gene lost 0 bases and the J gene lost 5 bases, with 8 bases spanning the gap. The CDR3 covers 14 residues. Germline V gives CDR1 MNHEY, CDR2 SMNVEV (reference sequence). The CDR3 bases are TGTGCCAGCAGTTTATCCTCAGGGCATCAGCCCCAGCATTTT. Its translation: CASSLSSGHQPQHF.

V gene TRBV4-3 combines with J gene TRBJ1-2; perhaps TRBD1 as D (6 bases). This CDR3 contains 16 residues. Germline V gene sequence: CDR1 LGHNA, CDR2 YSLEER. Trimming removed 1 base at V and 9 bases at J, with 21 bases between. DNA of the CDR3: TGCGCCAGCAGCCAAGGTCCCAAGGCTGGGGGCCACCGCTACACCTTC. Protein product: CASSQGPKAGGHRYTF.

The chain couples TRBV11-1 to TRBJ1-2; 7 nucleotides line up with TRBD1. Germline V gives CDR1 SGHAT, CDR2 FQDESV (reference sequence). The J segment lost 8 bases and the V segment lost 6 bases, leaving 12 bases of the junction unmatched. The CDR3 runs to 14 residues. The CDR3 region has the DNA TGTGCCAGCAGTCCAAACAGGGGACAAAGCGGCTACACCTTC. It codes for CASSPNRGQSGYTF.

This clonotype turned up a few times. The rearrangement uses TRBV6-6 and TRBJ2-5; TRBD2 matches at 13 bases. The tail of the sequence fits TRBJ2-7 better, so the J call may be wrong. The germline gives CDR1 MNHNY, CDR2 SVGAGI (reference sequence). The CDR3 spans 16 residues. Here the CDR3 reads CASSPGLAGLSYEQYF. CDR3 sequence (DNA): TGTGCCAGCAGCCCGGGACTAGCGGGACTCTCCTACGAGCAGTACTTC.

This clonotype was counted between two and nine times. The J gene is TRBJ2-7, the V gene TRBV29-1, with 9 bases that match TRBD1. The CDR3 runs to 13 residues. The germline V gene has CDR1 SQVTM and CDR2 ANQGSEA. Germline trimming cut 6 bases from V and 3 bases from J; bases unmatched to any gene: 6. The CDR3 DNA follows: TGCAGCGTGATCCGGGACAGGGTCTACGAGCAGTACTTC. This encodes CSVIRDRVYEQYF.

The chain links TRBV7-9 to TRBJ2-7; no firm D call. V lost 2 bases and J 0 bases, leaving 14 bases between the germline ends. CDR1 is SEHNR and CDR2 is FQNEAQ in the germline V gene (reference sequence). The CDR3 runs 16 residues. The CDR3 sequence is CASSLNRHLSSYEQYF. The CDR3 DNA reads as TGTGCCAGCAGCTTAAACCGGCACTTAAGCTCCTACGAGCAGTACTTC.

The chain carries TRBV7-9 and TRBJ2-1; D is tentatively TRBD1 or TRBD2 (5 bases each). Germline V gives CDR1 SEHNR, CDR2 FQNEAQ (reference sequence). V lost 11 bases and J 5 bases, leaving 13 bases between the germline ends. There are 12 residues in the CDR3. The chain's CDR3 is CAFWGFNNEQFF. The CDR3, as DNA: TGTGCCTTCTGGGGGTTCAACAATGAGCAGTTCTTC.

A few counts support this clonotype. The chain recombines TRBV29-1 with TRBJ2-1; no firm D call. The CDR3 covers 15 residues. Trimming cost V 3 bases and J 6 bases, with 18 bases left between them. Germline V lookup: CDR1 SQVTM, CDR2 ANQGSEA. CDR3 sequence: CSVDPRRQSPNEQFF. Here the CDR3 DNA reads TGCAGCGTTGATCCCCGGCGCCAATCCCCCAATGAGCAGTTCTTC.

This chain joins TRBV3-1 and TRBJ2-7; D remains ambiguous. The J call may be wrong; the DNA end is better matched by TRBJ2-5. Germline V gives CDR1 LGHDT, CDR2 YNNKEL (reference sequence). This CDR3 is built from 16 residues. The CDR3 DNA sequence: TGTGCCAGCAGCCAAGATAATAATCACGCCCCAGAGACCCAGTACTTC. Protein product: CASSQDNNHAPETQYF.

This clonotype was picked up a small number of times. J is TRBJ2-7 and V is TRBV5-1; D tentatively fits TRBD1 or TRBD2 (5 bases each). The CDR3 covers 13 residues. Per the germline V gene, CDR1 is SGHRS and CDR2 is YFSETQ. The V end lost 0 bases, the J end lost 4 bases, and 8 bases lay between the germline ends. The CDR3 loop is CASSLDWGYEQYF. CDR3 coding DNA: TGCGCCAGCAGCTTGGATTGGGGGTACGAGCAGTACTTC.

The table lists this clonotype with a few counts. The chain combines TRBV4-1 with TRBJ2-5; 7 nucleotides line up with TRBD1. Trimming removed 1 base from V and 11 bases from J; junction bases left unmatched: 10. In germline, CDR1 is MGHRA, CDR2 YSYEKL. The CDR3 contains 14 residues. The CDR3 DNA sequence: TGCGCCAGCAGCCAAGTAACAGGGGCCGATGAGCAGTACTTC. Protein sequence: CASSQVTGADEQYF.

This clonotype was seen a handful of times. This chain links TRBV10-3 with TRBJ2-1; TRBD2 aligns across 9 bases. Trimming cost V 3 bases and J 6 bases; bases outside gene matches: 9. This CDR3 region has 16 residues. CDR1 is ENHRY, CDR2 SYGVKD, per germline. In DNA, the CDR3 is TGTGCCATCAGTGATTTAACGACTAGCGGTTCCAATGAGCAGTTCTTC. Amino acids: CAISDLTTSGSNEQFF.

The chain joins TRBV20-1 to TRBJ2-7; 9 nucleotides agree with TRBD1. The CDR3 covers 15 residues. The J segment lost 3 bases and the V segment lost 4 bases, leaving 10 bases of the junction unmatched. CDR1 DFQATT and CDR2 SNEGSKA come from the germline V gene (reference sequence). CDR3 sequence: CSATPSDRGNYEQYF. The CDR3 DNA follows: TGCAGTGCTACTCCCTCGGACAGGGGTAACTACGAGCAGTACTTC.

The chain's CDR3 is CASTRTRDSPLHF. For the CDR3, the DNA is TGTGCCAGCACCCGAACAAGAGATTCACCCCTCCACTTT. The chain links TRBV7-8 to TRBJ1-6; D gene uncertain. In germline, CDR1 is SGHVS, CDR2 FQNEAQ. The CDR3 spans 13 residues. V gave up 7 bases and J gave up 8 bases, with 12 bases separating them. Using reference TRBV7-8 and TRBJ1-6 for the parts outside the CDR3, the full variable domain is GAGVSQSPRYKVAKRGQDVALRCDPISGHVSLFWYQQALGQGPEFLTYFQNEAQLDKSGLPSDRFFAERPEGSVSTLKIQRTQQEDSAVYLCASTRTRDSPLHFGNGTRLTVT.

The chain recombines TRBV7-9 with TRBJ2-3; D uncertain. V was trimmed by 10 bases and J by 1 base, leaving 6 bases between them. In germline, CDR1 is SEHNR, CDR2 FQNEAQ (reference sequence). This CDR3 is 11 amino acids long. The CDR3 sequence is CATRGTDTQYF. CDR3 coding DNA: TGTGCCACCCGGGGCACAGATACGCAGTATTTT.

The chain has TRBV5-1 and TRBJ1-1; 8 nucleotides align to TRBD1. CDR1 SGHRS and CDR2 YFSETQ come from the germline V gene. This CDR3 comprises 19 residues. V gave up 0 bases and J gave up 1 base; unmatched junction bases: 14. DNA for the CDR3: TGCGCCAGCAGCTTGGTTGGGACAGGCGCGGGAAGTGGGAACACTGAAGCTTTCTTT. It encodes CASSLVGTGAGSGNTEAFF.

The V call is TRBV4-1, the J call TRBJ2-5, with no clear D. The V and J ends lost 7 bases and 5 bases respectively, with 14 bases between them. The CDR3 runs to 13 residues. The germline CDR1 and CDR2 sequences are MGHRA and YSYEKL. The CDR3 protein is CASMSASLETQYF. CDR3 nucleotides: TGCGCCAGCATGAGTGCGAGCCTGGAGACCCAGTACTTC.